The sequence of this T cell receptor (beta chain) was determined in a study of T cell repertoires in cytomegalovirus infection. Study as a whole: Public TCR beta signatures indicated both CMV infection and matching HLA type.

Study-wide points: Cumulative public TCR beta family frequency identified CMV carriers with the relevant HLA. Dominating the ex vivo response were HLA-C-restricted CMV-specific TCR beta clonotypes.

Worth noting for this clonotype: Its matching antigen is unknown.

CDR3 size: 16 residues. V trimming: 2 bases; J trimming: 3 bases; junction bases outside the gene matches: 6. Germline CDR1 SNHLY, CDR2 FYNNEI. In TCRdb, the reads were re-called with MiXCR into one record per CDR3 protein. Seen here are about 230,000 distinct CDR3 sequences, approximately 24% observed once, and the top ten hold about 20%. This receptor was identified in a human donor in good health (CMV status not recorded). Some clones in this sample may be carry-over from other donors' samples. The rearrangement joins TRBV2 to TRBJ2-3; 9 bases align to TRBD1. The sample comprised CD8+ T cells from PBMCs. In nucleotides, the CDR3 is TGTGCCAGCAGTGAATCCACAGGGGGCCTTACAGATACGCAGTATTTT. It codes for CASSESTGGLTDTQYF.